The T cell receptor (beta chain) under discussion was sequenced for a study of blood T cell repertoires in COVID-19. This clone has just one count. Repertoires were generated with immunoSEQ multiplex PCR, while TCRdb's copy carries only in-frame clones and drops some. Among about 250,000 clones, nearly 90% were seen once, and the ten largest hold approximately 2.3%. This receptor was taken from a woman aged 60-75 years with COVID-19, enrolled during active disease. Sequencing was performed on peripheral blood.

CDR3 amino acids: CASSTGGGNQPQHF. Written as DNA, the CDR3 is TGTGCCAGCAGCACAGGGGGCGGGAATCAGCCCCAGCATTTT. The V gene is TRBV6-6, the J gene TRBJ1-5, with 9 bases aligning to TRBD1. The CDR3 totals 14 residues. After removal of 6 bases from V and 4 bases from J, the junction contained 4 bases not matched to a gene. From germline, CDR1 is MNHNY and CDR2 SVGAGI (reference sequence).